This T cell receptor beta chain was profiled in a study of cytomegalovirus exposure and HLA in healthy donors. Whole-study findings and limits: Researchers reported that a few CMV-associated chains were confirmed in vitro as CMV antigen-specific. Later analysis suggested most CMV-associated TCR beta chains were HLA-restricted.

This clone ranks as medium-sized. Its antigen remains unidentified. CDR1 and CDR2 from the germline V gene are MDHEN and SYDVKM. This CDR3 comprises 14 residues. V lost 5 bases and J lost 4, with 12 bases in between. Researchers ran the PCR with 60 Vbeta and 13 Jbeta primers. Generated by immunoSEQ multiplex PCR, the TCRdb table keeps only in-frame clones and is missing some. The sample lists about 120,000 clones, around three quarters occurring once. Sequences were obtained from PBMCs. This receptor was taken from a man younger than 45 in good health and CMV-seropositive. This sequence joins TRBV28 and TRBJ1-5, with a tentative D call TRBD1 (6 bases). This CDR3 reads CASSLWTANQPQHF. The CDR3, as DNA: TGTGCCAGCAGTCTCTGGACAGCTAATCAGCCCCAGCATTTT.